The subject of this entry is one T cell receptor beta chain. This sample was taken from a study of blood T cell repertoires in COVID-19. Between the trimmed V and J ends, which lost 7 bases and 0 bases, there was a span of 13 bases. Germline-derived CDR1 and CDR2 are GTSNPN and SVGIG (reference sequence). The CDR3 contains 14 residues. Using immunoSEQ multiplex PCR, the repertoire was profiled, and TCRdb retains in-frame clones only, with some absent. The sample has some 170,000 clones, more than 75% seen once; the top ten hold about 8.4%. This receptor was obtained from a woman aged 70 to 79 with acute or convalescent COVID-19. This rearrangement joins TRBV30 to TRBJ1-3; TRBD1 might be the D (6 bases). The sequencing input was peripheral blood. In DNA form, the CDR3 reads TGTGCCTCGGCTACAGGGTTCTCTGGAAACACCATATATTTT. Translated, it gives CASATGFSGNTIYF.